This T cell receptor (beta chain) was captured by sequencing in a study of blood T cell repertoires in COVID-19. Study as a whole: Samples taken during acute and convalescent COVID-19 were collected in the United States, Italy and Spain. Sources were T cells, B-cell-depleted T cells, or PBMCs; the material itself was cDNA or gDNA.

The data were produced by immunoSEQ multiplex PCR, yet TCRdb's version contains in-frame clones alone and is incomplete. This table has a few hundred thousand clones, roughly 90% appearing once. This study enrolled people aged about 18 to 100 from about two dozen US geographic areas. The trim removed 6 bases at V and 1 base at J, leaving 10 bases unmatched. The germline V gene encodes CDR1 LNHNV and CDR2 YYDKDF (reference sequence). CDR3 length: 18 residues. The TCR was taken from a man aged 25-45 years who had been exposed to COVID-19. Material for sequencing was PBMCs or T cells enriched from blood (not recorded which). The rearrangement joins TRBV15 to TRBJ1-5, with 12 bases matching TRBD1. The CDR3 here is CATSTGTGGTRSNQPQHF. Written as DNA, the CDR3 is TGTGCCACCAGTACCGGGACAGGGGGCACGAGGAGCAATCAGCCCCAGCATTTT.